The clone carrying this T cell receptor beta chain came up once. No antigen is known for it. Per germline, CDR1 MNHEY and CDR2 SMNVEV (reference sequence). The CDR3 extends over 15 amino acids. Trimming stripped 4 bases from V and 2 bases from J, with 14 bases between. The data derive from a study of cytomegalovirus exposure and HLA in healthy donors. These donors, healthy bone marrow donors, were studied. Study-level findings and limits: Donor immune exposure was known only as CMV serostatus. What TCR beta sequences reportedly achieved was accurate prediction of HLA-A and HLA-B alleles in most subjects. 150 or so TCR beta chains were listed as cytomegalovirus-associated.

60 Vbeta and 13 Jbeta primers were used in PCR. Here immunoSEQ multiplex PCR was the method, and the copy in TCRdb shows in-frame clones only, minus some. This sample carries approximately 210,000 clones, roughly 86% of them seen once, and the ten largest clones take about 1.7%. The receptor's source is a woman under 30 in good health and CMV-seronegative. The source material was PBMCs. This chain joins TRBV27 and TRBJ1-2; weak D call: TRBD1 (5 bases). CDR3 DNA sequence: TGTGCCAGCAGTTCACGGACACCTCTCAACTATGGCTACACCTTC. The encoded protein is CASSSRTPLNYGYTF.